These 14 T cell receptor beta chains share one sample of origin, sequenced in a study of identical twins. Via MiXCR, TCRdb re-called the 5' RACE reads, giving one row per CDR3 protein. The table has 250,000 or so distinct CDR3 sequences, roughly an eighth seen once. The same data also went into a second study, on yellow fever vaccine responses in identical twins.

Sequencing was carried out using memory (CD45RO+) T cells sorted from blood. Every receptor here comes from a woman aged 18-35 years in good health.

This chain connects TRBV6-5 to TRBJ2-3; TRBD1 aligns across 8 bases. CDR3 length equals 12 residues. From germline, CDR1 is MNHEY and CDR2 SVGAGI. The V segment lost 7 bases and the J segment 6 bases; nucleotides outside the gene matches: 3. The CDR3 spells CASNQGADTQYF. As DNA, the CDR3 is TGTGCCAGCAATCAGGGGGCCGATACGCAGTATTTT.

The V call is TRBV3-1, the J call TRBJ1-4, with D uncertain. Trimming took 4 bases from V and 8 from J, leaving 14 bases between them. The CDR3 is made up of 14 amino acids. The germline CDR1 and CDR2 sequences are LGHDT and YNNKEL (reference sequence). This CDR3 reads CASSRRESAEKLFF. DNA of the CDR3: TGTGCCAGCAGCCGCCGTGAAAGTGCGGAAAAACTGTTTTTT.

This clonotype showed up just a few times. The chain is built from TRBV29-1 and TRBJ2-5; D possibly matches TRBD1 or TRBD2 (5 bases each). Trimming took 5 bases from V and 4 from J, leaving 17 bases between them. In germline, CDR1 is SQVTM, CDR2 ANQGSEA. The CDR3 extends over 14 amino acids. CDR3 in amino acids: CSVKAVGTLETQYF. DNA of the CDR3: TGCAGCGTTAAAGCGGTCGGGACCCTAGAGACCCAGTACTTC.

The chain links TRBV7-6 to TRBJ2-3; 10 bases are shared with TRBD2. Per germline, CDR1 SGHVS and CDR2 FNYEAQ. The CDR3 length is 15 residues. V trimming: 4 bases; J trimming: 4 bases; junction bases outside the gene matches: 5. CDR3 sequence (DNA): TGTGCCAGCAGCTCTAGCGGGAGTAGCGCAGATACGCAGTATTTT. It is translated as CASSSSGSSADTQYF.

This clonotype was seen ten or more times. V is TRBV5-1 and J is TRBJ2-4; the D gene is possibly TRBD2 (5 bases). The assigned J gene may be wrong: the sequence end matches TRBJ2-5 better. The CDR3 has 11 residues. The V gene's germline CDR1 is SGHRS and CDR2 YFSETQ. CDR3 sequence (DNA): TGCGCCAGCAGCTTAGGACTGACCCAGTACTTC. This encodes CASSLGLTQYF.

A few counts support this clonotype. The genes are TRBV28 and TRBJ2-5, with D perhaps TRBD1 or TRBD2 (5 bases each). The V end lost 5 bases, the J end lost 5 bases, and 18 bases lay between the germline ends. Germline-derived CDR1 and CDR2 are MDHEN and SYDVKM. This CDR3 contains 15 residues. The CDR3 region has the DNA TGTGCCAGCAGTGTCACCGGGGCCGGTACTGAGACCCAGTACTTC. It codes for CASSVTGAGTETQYF.

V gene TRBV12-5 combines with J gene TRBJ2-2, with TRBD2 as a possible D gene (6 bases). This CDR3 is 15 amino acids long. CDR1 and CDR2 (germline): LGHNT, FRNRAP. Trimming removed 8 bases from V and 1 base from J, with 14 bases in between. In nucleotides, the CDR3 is TGTGCTAGTTCCATGGGTAGCGGGAACACCGGGGAGCTGTTTTTT. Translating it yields CASSMGSGNTGELFF. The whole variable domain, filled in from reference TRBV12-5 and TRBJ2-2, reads DARVTQTPRHKVTEMGQEVTMRCQPILGHNTVFWYRQTMMQGLELLAYFRNRAPLDDSGMPKDRFSAEMPDATLATLKIQPSEPRDSAVYFCASSMGSGNTGELFFGEGSRLTVL.

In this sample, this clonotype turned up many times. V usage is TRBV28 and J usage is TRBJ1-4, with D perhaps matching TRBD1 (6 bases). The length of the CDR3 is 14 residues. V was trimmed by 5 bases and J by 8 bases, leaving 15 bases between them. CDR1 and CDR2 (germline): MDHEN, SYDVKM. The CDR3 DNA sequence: TGTGCCAGCAGTCCCACAGGGATTGGGGAAAAACTGTTTTTT. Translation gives CASSPTGIGEKLFF.

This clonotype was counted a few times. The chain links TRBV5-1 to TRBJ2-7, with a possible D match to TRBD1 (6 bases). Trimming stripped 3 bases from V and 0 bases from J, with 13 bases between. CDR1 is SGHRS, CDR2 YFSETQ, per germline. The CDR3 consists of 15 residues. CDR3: CASSSTGSFSYEQYF. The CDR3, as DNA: TGCGCCAGCAGCTCCACAGGGTCGTTCTCCTACGAGCAGTACTTC.

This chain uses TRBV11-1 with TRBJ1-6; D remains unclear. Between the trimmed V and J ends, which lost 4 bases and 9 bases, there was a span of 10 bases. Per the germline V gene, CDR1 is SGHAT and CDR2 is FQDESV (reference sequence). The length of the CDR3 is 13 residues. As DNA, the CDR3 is TGTGCCAGCAGCTGGGTAGTCGGTTCACCCCTCCACTTT. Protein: CASSWVVGSPLHF.

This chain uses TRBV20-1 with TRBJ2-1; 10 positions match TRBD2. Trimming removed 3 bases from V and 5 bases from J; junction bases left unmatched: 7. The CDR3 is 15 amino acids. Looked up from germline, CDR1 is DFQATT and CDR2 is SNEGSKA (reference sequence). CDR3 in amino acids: CSARKLAGLNNEQFF. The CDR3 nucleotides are TGCAGTGCTAGGAAACTAGCGGGGCTTAACAATGAGCAGTTCTTC.

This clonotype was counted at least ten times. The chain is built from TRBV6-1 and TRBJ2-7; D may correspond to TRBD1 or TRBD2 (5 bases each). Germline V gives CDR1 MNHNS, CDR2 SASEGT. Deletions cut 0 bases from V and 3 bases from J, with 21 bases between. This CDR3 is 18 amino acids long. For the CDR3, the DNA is TGTGCCAGCAGTGAAGCGCGCGTCCCGGGGCAGGACCACTACGAGCAGTACTTC. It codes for CASSEARVPGQDHYEQYF.

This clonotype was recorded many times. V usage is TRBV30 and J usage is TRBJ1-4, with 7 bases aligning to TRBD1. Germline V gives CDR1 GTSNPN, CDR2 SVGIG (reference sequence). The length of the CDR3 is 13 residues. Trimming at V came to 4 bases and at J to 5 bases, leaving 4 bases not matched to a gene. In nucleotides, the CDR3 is TGTGCCTGGATGGACAGGCTAAATGAAAAACTGTTTTTT. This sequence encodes CAWMDRLNEKLFF. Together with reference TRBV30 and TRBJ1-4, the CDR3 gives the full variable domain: SQTIHQWPATLVQPVGSPLSLECTVEGTSNPNLYWYRQAAGRGLQLLFYSVGIGQISSEVPQNLSASRPQDRQFILSSKKLLLSDSGFYLCAWMDRLNEKLFFGSGTQLSVL.

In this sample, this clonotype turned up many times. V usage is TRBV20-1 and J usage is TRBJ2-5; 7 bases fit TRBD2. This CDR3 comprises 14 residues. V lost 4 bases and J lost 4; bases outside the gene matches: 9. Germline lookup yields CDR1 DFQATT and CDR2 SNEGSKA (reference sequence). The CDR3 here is CSATDLAGVETQYF. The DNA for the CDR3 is TGCAGTGCTACGGACCTGGCGGGGGTAGAGACCCAGTACTTC.